The present entry profiles one T cell receptor beta chain with its context. Its cognate antigen is unknown. CDR3 length equals 12 residues. V lost 5 bases and J 4 bases, leaving 9 bases between the germline ends. Germline V gene lookup returns CDR1 SEHNR and CDR2 FQNEAQ (reference sequence). The entry originates in a study of post-analysis software for immune sequencing data. The study's findings and limits: When patients were compared with controls, a handful of TRBV segments were more frequent, TRBV5-6, TRBV5-1 and TRBV20-1 among them. Controls significantly exceeded multiple sclerosis patients in normalized Chao1 diversity.

Incorporated into the TCR beta cDNA libraries were unique molecular identifiers, which served to reduce PCR and sequencing biases. When about 1 to 11 million T cells were used, they gave approximately 530,000 cDNA molecules. TCRdb reprocessed the PCR reads with MiXCR, giving one entry per CDR3 protein. The sample carries about 820,000 distinct CDR3 sequences, roughly half recorded once. The TCR comes from a girl aged 5-17 years with multiple sclerosis. The chain uses TRBV7-9 and TRBJ2-7; D not certain. The sequenced material came from blood. The CDR3 DNA sequence: TGTGCCAGCAGCCGAGTCGCATACGAGCAGTACTTC. Translation gives CASSRVAYEQYF.